These 27 T cell receptor beta chains originate from one sample sequenced in a study of shared clonotypes between healthy human individuals. Profiling relied on immunoSEQ multiplex PCR, and the TCRdb table lists in-frame clones only, not all of them. Among about 1.5 million clones, 98% were seen once, and the ten largest hold about 0.45%. The sample consisted of naive CD4+ T cells sorted from blood. Subset noted: CD45RA+ positively selected. These TCRs come from a man aged 30 to 39 in good health.

The chain carries TRBV7-8 and TRBJ1-1; D is undetermined. The CDR3 covers 15 residues. V lost 4 bases and J lost 0, with 12 bases in between. Germline V gene lookup returns CDR1 SGHVS and CDR2 FQNEAQ. CDR3 region: CASSWRVRLNTEAFF. CDR3 nucleotides: TGTGCCAGCAGCTGGCGGGTTAGGTTGAACACTGAAGCTTTCTTT.

The chain carries TRBV7-2 and TRBJ1-3; 12 nucleotides align to TRBD1. The CDR3 has 16 residues. J gave up 8 bases and V 0 bases, and 5 bases lay outside the gene matches. Germline values: CDR1 SGHTA, CDR2 FQGNSA. CDR3 nucleotides: TGTGCCAGCAGCTTAGCGGCGGGACAGGGGGCCGACACCATATATTTT. Its protein product is CASSLAAGQGADTIYF.

With respect to this clone: This sample includes further DNA sequences coding for the same CDR3. This chain links TRBV28 with TRBJ1-2; D is uncertain. The germline CDR1 and CDR2 sequences are MDHEN and SYDVKM. The CDR3 loop spans 12 amino acids. V lost 2 bases, J lost 5 bases, and 6 bases lay in between. In DNA form, the CDR3 reads TGTGCCAGCAGTTTAGCAGCGTATGGCTACACCTTC. Its translation is CASSLAAYGYTF.

The CDR3 bases are TGTGCCACCAGCAGCCCCGGGACAGGGGATCAGCCCCAGCATTTT. This gives the protein CATSSPGTGDQPQHF. The V and J genes are TRBV15 and TRBJ1-5; 10 positions agree with TRBD1. CDR1 LNHNV and CDR2 YYDKDF come from the germline V gene (reference sequence). J lost 5 bases, V lost 3 bases, and 4 bases had no gene match. The CDR3 runs 15 residues.

The chain links TRBV2 to TRBJ2-3, with a possible D match to TRBD1 (6 bases). The germline V gene has CDR1 SNHLY and CDR2 FYNNEI. The CDR3 sequence is 15 residues long. V lost 6 bases to trimming and J lost 2 bases, with 15 bases between them. The CDR3 nucleotides read TGTGCCAGCAGCTGGGACACCGACCTCACAGATACGCAGTATTTT. Its translation is CASSWDTDLTDTQYF.

This chain connects TRBV15 to TRBJ2-1, with 8 nucleotides matching TRBD2. This CDR3 region has 16 residues. Trimming removed 2 bases from V and 8 bases from J; junction bases left unmatched: 11. Looked up from germline, CDR1 is LNHNV and CDR2 is YYDKDF (reference sequence). The CDR3 protein is CATSRQTGTSRYEQFF. The DNA of the CDR3 is TGTGCCACCAGCAGACAAACCGGGACTAGTAGGTATGAGCAGTTCTTC.

This chain joins TRBV5-1 and TRBJ2-7, with TRBD2 matching over 11 bases. CDR1 is SGHRS and CDR2 is YFSETQ in the germline V gene. This CDR3 has 19 residues. V gave up 2 bases and J gave up 0 bases; unmatched junction bases: 13. The CDR3 sequence: CASSFGGLAGVSFSYEQYF. As DNA, the CDR3 is TGCGCCAGCAGCTTCGGCGGACTAGCGGGTGTGTCCTTCTCCTACGAGCAGTACTTC. Looking up the rest from reference TRBV5-1 and TRBJ2-7 gives the full variable domain: KAGVTQTPRYLIKTRGQQVTLSCSPISGHRSVSWYQQTPGQGLQFLFEYFSETQRNKGNFPGRFSGRQFSNSRSEMNVSTLELGDSALYLCASSFGGLAGVSFSYEQYFGPGTRLTVT.

The chain joins TRBV7-2 to TRBJ2-1; 11 bases line up with TRBD2. The V and J ends lost 5 bases and 6 bases, in that order; junction bases with no gene match: 3. Germline lookup yields CDR1 SGHTA and CDR2 FQGNSA. There are 14 residues in the CDR3. CDR3 DNA sequence: TGTGCCAGCAGCGTTACTAGCGGGAGCAATGAGCAGTTCTTC. Translating it yields CASSVTSGSNEQFF.

The chain combines TRBV9 with TRBJ2-3, with 8 positions matching TRBD1. V shed 0 bases, J shed 4 bases, and the junction held 10 bases outside the gene matches. This CDR3 comprises 17 residues. Germline V gives CDR1 SGDLS, CDR2 YYNGEE. The CDR3: CASSVVSTGGMADTQYF. Written as DNA, the CDR3 is TGTGCCAGCAGCGTAGTGAGCACAGGGGGTATGGCAGATACGCAGTATTTT.

The chain combines TRBV19 with TRBJ2-7, with 11 bases identical to TRBD1. CDR1 and CDR2 (germline): LNHDA, SQIVND (reference sequence). J was trimmed by 5 bases and V by 3 bases; bases with no gene match: 9. The CDR3 is made up of 16 amino acids. This CDR3 reads CASSILAGTGGHEQYF. In DNA, the CDR3 is TGTGCCAGTAGTATTCTCGCCGGGACAGGGGGGCACGAGCAGTACTTC.

The J gene is TRBJ2-3, the V gene TRBV27, with D tentatively TRBD1 (6 bases). CDR3 length: 15 amino acids. Germline lookup yields CDR1 MNHEY and CDR2 SMNVEV (reference sequence). V was pared by 6 bases and J by 5 bases, with 18 bases between. The CDR3 loop reads CASRNQQGFRDTQYF. The CDR3 bases are TGTGCCAGCAGAAACCAACAGGGTTTTAGAGATACGCAGTATTTT.

The chain uses TRBV14 and TRBJ2-1; a possible D gene is TRBD2 (6 bases). V was pared by 1 base and J by 6 bases, with 13 bases between. Germline CDR1 SGHDN, CDR2 FVKESK. This CDR3 has 15 amino acids. DNA of the CDR3: TGTGCCAGCAGCCAAGTCCTAGCGAGGCGCAATGAGCAGTTCTTC. This gives the protein CASSQVLARRNEQFF.

The J gene is TRBJ2-5, the V gene TRBV28; no reliable D call. V lost 5 bases to trimming and J lost 7 bases, with 8 bases between them. The CDR3 is 11 residues long. Germline V gives CDR1 MDHEN, CDR2 SYDVKM. This CDR3 is CASSPSGTQYF. The CDR3 DNA reads as TGTGCCAGCAGTCCTTCAGGGACCCAGTACTTC.

The chain carries TRBV5-4 and TRBJ2-3, with a weak D call TRBD1 (6 bases). Germline-derived CDR1 and CDR2 are SGHNT and YYREEE (reference sequence). The CDR3 is 15 residues long. V shed 4 bases and J shed 4 bases, with 16 bases lying between them. CDR3 DNA: TGTGCCAGCAGCCAGTTTCAGGGGTTCTCAGATACGCAGTATTTT. It is translated as CASSQFQGFSDTQYF.

About this clone itself: The sample contains more than one DNA sequence encoding this CDR3. The rearrangement uses TRBV18 and TRBJ1-5; D remains unclear. This CDR3 comprises 14 residues. Germline V CDR1 and CDR2: KGHSH, LQKENI. V was clipped by 2 bases and J by 0 bases, with 5 bases between them. Written as DNA, the CDR3 is TGTGCCAGCTCACCAGGAATTAGCAATCAGCCCCAGCATTTT. Residues: CASSPGISNQPQHF.

In the case of this clone: Within the sample, other DNA sequences also encode this same CDR3. This chain links TRBV18 with TRBJ2-1; D gene ambiguous. Germline V lookup: CDR1 KGHSH, CDR2 LQKENI. Deletions cut 2 bases from V and 3 bases from J, with 5 bases between. This CDR3 spans 13 amino acids. The CDR3 is CASSPGVYNEQFF. The CDR3 region has the DNA TGTGCCAGCTCACCAGGGGTCTACAATGAGCAGTTCTTC.

With regard to this clone: The same CDR3 can be traced to other DNA sequences in this sample. This sequence joins TRBV7-9 and TRBJ2-7, with a possible D match to TRBD1 (6 bases). The V and J ends lost 2 bases and 4 bases respectively, with 15 bases between them. The length of the CDR3 is 15 residues. The germline V gene encodes CDR1 SEHNR and CDR2 FQNEAQ (reference sequence). CDR3 region: CASSLSPGAPYEQYF. CDR3 coding DNA: TGTGCCAGCAGCTTATCTCCAGGGGCCCCTTACGAGCAGTACTTC.

The chain joins TRBV18 to TRBJ2-7, with a weak D call TRBD1 (6 bases). Trimming left V 3 bases short and J 2 bases short, with 14 bases between. Per germline, CDR1 KGHSH and CDR2 LQKENI. The CDR3 loop spans 15 amino acids. The CDR3 DNA sequence: TGTGCCAGCTCACCCCGGGACAAGGCCACCTACGAGCAGTACTTC. As protein: CASSPRDKATYEQYF.

The V and J genes are TRBV21-1 and TRBJ2-5. TRBV21-1 corresponds to a pseudogene. This CDR3 has 11 residues. The CDR3 here is CARFSDLSQYF. CDR3 in DNA: TGTGCCAGATTTTCTGATTTGTCCCAGTACTTC.

This CDR3 is CASTGTSEAGTGELFF. Written as DNA, the CDR3 is TGTGCCAGCACTGGGACTAGCGAGGCGGGCACCGGGGAGCTGTTTTTT. This chain joins TRBV2 and TRBJ2-2; 10 bases are shared with TRBD2. The CDR3 covers 16 residues. V lost 7 bases and J lost 4; bases outside the gene matches: 9. Germline V CDR1 and CDR2: SNHLY, FYNNEI.

The V call is TRBV10-3, the J call TRBJ2-7; 9 bases fit TRBD2. Germline assignment: CDR1 ENHRY and CDR2 SYGVKD. The CDR3 loop spans 14 amino acids. Trimming at V came to 7 bases and at J to 0 bases, leaving 4 bases not matched to a gene. CDR3 coding DNA: TGTGCCATCAATCTTAGCGGGAGCTCCTACGAGCAGTACTTC. It encodes CAINLSGSSYEQYF.

Notes on this clone: The sample carries other DNA sequences with the same CDR3. The V call is TRBV11-2, the J call TRBJ2-7; D not certain. The CDR3 is made up of 12 amino acids. Per the germline V gene, CDR1 is SGHAT and CDR2 is FQNNGV. The V end lost 0 bases, the J end lost 4 bases, and 4 bases lay between the germline ends. The CDR3 coding sequence is TGTGCCAGCAGCTTAGACAGATACGAGCAGTACTTC. It is translated as CASSLDRYEQYF.

The CDR3 loop reads CASSKRWLGPDTQYF. The CDR3 DNA is TGTGCCAGTAGTAAGAGGTGGCTCGGACCAGATACGCAGTATTTT. The chain links TRBV19 to TRBJ2-3, with D unresolved. Germline CDR1 and CDR2: LNHDA and SQIVND (reference sequence). CDR3 length: 15 amino acids. Trimming stripped 4 bases from V and 4 bases from J, with 15 bases between.

The chain is built from TRBV5-4 and TRBJ2-5; no firm D call. This CDR3 contains 13 residues. V was clipped by 4 bases and J by 5 bases, with 12 bases between them. Germline CDR1 and CDR2: SGHNT and YYREEE (reference sequence). The DNA of the CDR3 is TGTGCCAGCAGCAAACCCGAGTCGGAGACCCAGTACTTC. Translation: CASSKPESETQYF.

The chain links TRBV28 to TRBJ2-2; D remains unclear. This CDR3 is 14 amino acids long. CDR1 and CDR2 (germline): MDHEN, SYDVKM. Trimming pared 8 bases from V and 1 base from J, leaving 11 bases between. The CDR3 sequence: CASLRAGNTGELFF. For the CDR3, the DNA is TGTGCCAGCCTAAGGGCAGGGAACACCGGGGAGCTGTTTTTT.

V and J are TRBV11-2 and TRBJ2-1, with 8 bases that match TRBD2. CDR1 SGHAT and CDR2 FQNNGV come from the germline V gene. The CDR3 is 18 residues long. V was clipped by 3 bases and J by 2 bases; unmatched bases: 12. The CDR3 reads CASSLGGLADIAYNEQFF. As DNA, the CDR3 is TGTGCCAGCAGCTTGGGAGGACTAGCAGACATCGCCTACAATGAGCAGTTCTTC.

The chain combines TRBV2 with TRBJ2-1; D unclear. Trimming removed 7 bases at V and 9 bases at J, with 19 bases between. The length of the CDR3 is 14 residues. In germline, CDR1 is SNHLY, CDR2 FYNNEI. The CDR3 region has the DNA TGTGCCAGCACCAAAATCCTTGTTCGAGGTGAGCAGTTCTTC. Protein sequence: CASTKILVRGEQFF.